One sample yielded the 20 T cell receptor beta chains listed below, sequenced in a study of T cell responses to AZD1222 COVID-19 vaccine. Data came from immunoSEQ multiplex PCR; TCRdb stores just in-frame clones and leaves some out. The sample lists 150,000 or so clones; roughly 93% were seen once. Sequenced material: peripheral blood, taken on day 0 of AZD1222 vaccination. The receptor source for this set is an adult in good health.

V and J are TRBV18 and TRBJ1-3; D may be TRBD1 (5 bases). Per the germline V gene, CDR1 is KGHSH and CDR2 is LQKENI. V shed 3 bases and J shed 0 bases, with 12 bases lying between them. The CDR3 is 16 amino acids. CDR3 bases: TGTGCCAGCTCACCCCAGGGTCAGGGCTCTGGAAACACCATATATTTT. As protein: CASSPQGQGSGNTIYF. Combining the CDR3 with reference TRBV18 and TRBJ1-3 gives the whole variable domain NAGVMQNPRHLVRRRGQEARLRCSPMKGHSHVYWYRQLPEEGLKFMVYLQKENIIDESGMPKERFSAEFPKEGPSILRIQQVVRGDSAAYFCASSPQGQGSGNTIYFGEGSWLTVV.

The chain recombines TRBV6-5 with TRBJ2-7; D tentatively reads TRBD1 or TRBD2 (5 bases each). The CDR3 is made up of 15 amino acids. V was shortened by 2 bases and J by 2 bases, with 13 bases between the two germline ends. Germline V gene lookup returns CDR1 MNHEY and CDR2 SVGAGI. The CDR3 nucleotides are TGTGCCAGCAGTTACCGAGGGACGGGGACCTACGAGCAGTACTTC. It yields the protein CASSYRGTGTYEQYF.

This chain uses TRBV21-1 with TRBJ2-5. TRBV21-1 is labeled a pseudogene. CDR3 length: 10 residues. CDR3 DNA: TGTGCCAGCAGCAAAGAGACCCAGTACTTC. It specifies CASSKETQYF.

This clone was recorded once. The chain uses TRBV28 and TRBJ2-1, with 9 bases matching TRBD1. After removal of 5 bases from V and 6 bases from J, the junction contained 11 bases not matched to a gene. This CDR3 is built from 16 residues. The germline gives CDR1 MDHEN, CDR2 SYDVKM. The CDR3 sequence is CASSTLTGTGFNEQFF. The CDR3 DNA is TGTGCCAGCAGTACCTTAACCGGGACAGGGTTCAATGAGCAGTTCTTC.

The chain couples TRBV10-3 to TRBJ2-1, with TRBD1 identical over 9 bases. The V segment lost 4 bases and the J segment 4 bases; nucleotides outside the gene matches: 5. CDR1 is ENHRY and CDR2 is SYGVKD in the germline V gene. The CDR3 is 15 residues long. In DNA, the CDR3 is TGTGCCATCAGTGTCGAGACAGGGGGATACAATGAGCAGTTCTTC. It specifies CAISVETGGYNEQFF.

This chain links TRBV11-3 with TRBJ2-1; the D gene is possibly TRBD2 (6 bases). CDR3 length: 12 residues. V was trimmed by 3 bases and J by 8 bases, leaving 8 bases between them. From germline, CDR1 is SGHNT and CDR2 YENEEA. CDR3 coding DNA: TGTGCCAGCAGCTTGCGGGACCATGAGCAGTTCTTC. It yields the protein CASSLRDHEQFF. Full variable domain (remainder filled in from reference TRBV11-3 and TRBJ2-1): EAGVVQSPRYKIIEKKQPVAFWCNPISGHNTLYWYLQNLGQGPELLIRYENEEAVDDSQLPKDRFSAERLKGVDSTLKIQPAELGDSAVYLCASSLRDHEQFFGPGTRLTVL.

The chain has TRBV2 and TRBJ1-2; a possible D gene is TRBD1 (5 bases). V was pared by 10 bases and J by 5 bases, with 17 bases between. Germline assignment: CDR1 SNHLY and CDR2 FYNNEI. This CDR3 is built from 13 residues. This chain's CDR3 is CATSLTGRYGYTF. The CDR3 nucleotides are TGTGCCACCTCACTTACAGGCCGTTATGGCTACACCTTC.

The chain carries TRBV6-6 and TRBJ1-2, with TRBD1 as a possible D gene (5 bases). The V end lost 7 bases, the J end lost 2 bases, and 11 bases lay between the germline ends. The CDR3 consists of 13 residues. Germline V gene data show CDR1 as MNHNY and CDR2 as SVGAGI (reference sequence). CDR3 amino acids: CASIPGWNYGYTF. The CDR3 DNA reads as TGTGCCAGCATTCCAGGGTGGAACTATGGCTACACCTTC.

The rearrangement joins TRBV7-2 to TRBJ2-2; 8 nucleotides align to TRBD2. Germline V gene lookup returns CDR1 SGHTA and CDR2 FQGNSA. The CDR3 is 16 residues long. Unmatched junction bases numbered 5, after V lost 4 bases and J lost 1 base. As DNA, the CDR3 is TGTGCCAGCAGCTCCTTAGCGGGGCAGAACACCGGGGAGCTGTTTTTT. Its protein product is CASSSLAGQNTGELFF.

This chain links TRBV5-1 with TRBJ1-3; 7 positions match TRBD1. The CDR3 is made up of 16 amino acids. The ends lost 0 bases at V and 0 bases at J; junction bases unmatched: 3. Germline V gene data show CDR1 as SGHRS and CDR2 as YFSETQ. This CDR3 is CASSLVGDSSGNTIYF. In DNA, the CDR3 is TGCGCCAGCAGCTTGGTGGGGGACAGCTCTGGAAACACCATATATTTT.

The rearrangement joins TRBV5-1 to TRBJ1-3; the D is unclear. Trimming took 0 bases from V and 0 from J, leaving 7 bases between them. This CDR3 has 15 amino acids. Germline loops: CDR1 SGHRS, CDR2 YFSETQ. In nucleotides, the CDR3 is TGCGCCAGCAGCTTGGCTGCAGGCTCTGGAAACACCATATATTTT. Translating it yields CASSLAAGSGNTIYF. Looking up the rest from reference TRBV5-1 and TRBJ1-3 gives the full variable domain: KAGVTQTPRYLIKTRGQQVTLSCSPISGHRSVSWYQQTPGQGLQFLFEYFSETQRNKGNFPGRFSGRQFSNSRSEMNVSTLELGDSALYLCASSLAAGSGNTIYFGEGSWLTVV.

J is TRBJ2-3 and V is TRBV25-1, with TRBD1 identical over 12 bases. V was clipped by 2 bases and J by 9 bases; unmatched bases: 12. Germline V gene lookup returns CDR1 MGHDK and CDR2 SYGVNS. The CDR3 runs 17 residues. CDR3 in DNA: TGTGCCAGCAGTGAAACTACTGGGGGACAGGGGGCCGGAACGCAGTATTTT. It yields the protein CASSETTGGQGAGTQYF.

The genes are TRBV5-1 and TRBJ2-7; D is uncertain. V was clipped by 0 bases and J by 2 bases, with 9 bases between them. The germline gives CDR1 SGHRS, CDR2 YFSETQ. This CDR3 has 14 amino acids. The CDR3 reads CASSLAGETYEQYF. In DNA form, the CDR3 reads TGCGCCAGCAGCTTGGCCGGAGAGACCTACGAGCAGTACTTC.

The chain employs TRBV20-1 and TRBJ1-2; tentatively, D is TRBD1 (6 bases). Germline lookup yields CDR1 DFQATT and CDR2 SNEGSKA (reference sequence). The CDR3 is made up of 13 amino acids. Trimming left V 3 bases short and J 3 bases short, with 11 bases between. The CDR3: CSASGGRDYGYTF. The DNA for the CDR3 is TGCAGTGCTAGTGGGGGCAGGGACTATGGCTACACCTTC.

This clone was seen once. CDR3: CASSLRTTGSYYNEQFF. For the CDR3, the DNA is TGCGCCAGCAGCTTGAGGACGACAGGCTCCTACTACAATGAGCAGTTCTTC. The rearrangement uses TRBV5-1 and TRBJ2-1; D is possibly TRBD1 (6 bases). V was shortened by 1 base and J by 3 bases, with 17 bases between the two germline ends. The CDR3 is made up of 17 amino acids. Germline V lookup: CDR1 SGHRS, CDR2 YFSETQ.

This clone was recorded only once. This rearrangement joins TRBV27 to TRBJ2-5; D call uncertain. The ends were cut back, 5 bases at V and 7 bases at J, with 8 bases in the middle. The CDR3 runs 11 residues. Germline values: CDR1 MNHEY, CDR2 SMNVEV (reference sequence). CDR3 amino acids: CASSDGGTQYF. Written as DNA, the CDR3 is TGTGCCAGCAGTGATGGTGGGACCCAGTACTTC.

The sample holds one count of this clone. The chain employs TRBV15 and TRBJ1-2; 8 bases are a match to TRBD1. CDR3 size: 14 residues. Germline-derived CDR1 and CDR2 are LNHNV and YYDKDF (reference sequence). The junction had 0 bases not matched to a gene; V was cut back by 3 bases and J by 0 bases. Here the CDR3 reads CATSRDRANYGYTF. CDR3 bases: TGTGCCACCAGCAGGGACAGGGCTAACTATGGCTACACCTTC.

The chain joins TRBV5-1 to TRBJ1-2; 7 bases line up with TRBD1. This CDR3 has 15 amino acids. Trimming removed 0 bases from V and 8 bases from J; junction bases left unmatched: 10. CDR1 and CDR2 (germline): SGHRS, YFSETQ. CDR3 residues: CASSLAGTASWGYTF. As DNA, the CDR3 is TGCGCCAGCAGCTTGGCCGGGACAGCGAGTTGGGGCTACACCTTC.

The genes are TRBV6-5 and TRBJ2-7; D uncertain. Between the trimmed V and J ends, which lost 2 bases and 4 bases, there was a span of 15 bases. The CDR3 extends over 15 amino acids. CDR1 is MNHEY and CDR2 is SVGAGI in the germline V gene. Here the CDR3 reads CASSYGVGRQYEQYF. The CDR3, as DNA: TGTGCCAGCAGTTACGGAGTGGGTAGACAATACGAGCAGTACTTC.

The gene calls are TRBV15 and TRBJ1-5, with D maybe TRBD1 (6 bases). The CDR3 has 17 residues. Germline CDR1 LNHNV, CDR2 YYDKDF (reference sequence). V was shortened by 0 bases and J by 0 bases, with 12 bases between the two germline ends. The CDR3 DNA sequence: TGTGCCACCAGCAGAGAAGGGACATCCTATAGCAATCAGCCCCAGCATTTT. It translates to CATSREGTSYSNQPQHF. The variable domain in full, completed from reference TRBV15 and TRBJ1-5, reads DAMVIQNPRYQVTQFGKPVTLSCSQTLNHNVMYWYQQKSSQAPKLLFHYYDKDFNNEADTPDNFQSRRPNTSFCFLDIRSPGLGDTAMYLCATSREGTSYSNQPQHFGDGTRLSIL.